This entry lists 5 T cell receptor beta chains sequenced from one sample in a study of cytomegalovirus exposure and HLA in healthy donors. Both 60 Vbeta primers and 13 Jbeta primers went into the PCR. Profiled with immunoSEQ multiplex PCR; TCRdb holds only in-frame clones, not every one. This sample yields some 140,000 clones, of which about three quarters are seen a single time; 1% to 1.5% belongs to the top ten. Material for sequencing was PBMCs. These receptors came from a male donor in good health and CMV-seropositive.

This clone was seen a single time. The V and J genes are TRBV6-1 and TRBJ2-7; 11 bases map to TRBD2. Losses at the gene ends were 8 bases for V and 5 bases for J; bases not matched to a gene: 5. This CDR3 is 13 amino acids long. Germline CDR1 reads MNHNS; CDR2 reads SASEGT. The chain's CDR3 is CASGFSGGDEQYF. The CDR3 nucleotides read TGTGCCAGCGGCTTTAGCGGGGGGGACGAGCAGTACTTC.

The genes are TRBV30 and TRBJ1-2; no clear D gene. Germline lookup yields CDR1 GTSNPN and CDR2 SVGIG (reference sequence). The CDR3 runs to 15 residues. The V gene lost 0 bases and the J gene lost 4 bases, with 15 bases spanning the gap. The CDR3 sequence is CAWSVVADFTYGYTF. The CDR3 DNA follows: TGTGCCTGGAGTGTAGTTGCAGATTTTACCTATGGCTACACCTTC.

The rearrangement joins TRBV9 to TRBJ2-3; D possibly corresponds to TRBD2 (5 bases). CDR1 SGDLS and CDR2 YYNGEE come from the germline V gene. V lost 1 base and J 2 bases, leaving 20 bases between the germline ends. This CDR3 is built from 18 residues. CDR3 DNA: TGTGCCAGCAGCGTACCCCTTTGGCGGGCCTACTTCACAGATACGCAGTATTTT. Its protein product is CASSVPLWRAYFTDTQYF.

This rearrangement joins TRBV30 to TRBJ1-1; D gene uncertain. The germline CDR1 and CDR2 sequences are GTSNPN and SVGIG (reference sequence). The CDR3 covers 17 residues. Trimming took 4 bases from V and 5 from J, leaving 26 bases between them. DNA for the CDR3: TGTGCCTGGACCGGTAGTTTTGGGCCGGGGTCGAAGACTGAAGCTTTCTTT. It translates to CAWTGSFGPGSKTEAFF.

V and J are TRBV7-3 and TRBJ1-4; the D gene is possibly TRBD1 (5 bases). The CDR3 is made up of 13 amino acids. The germline V and J ends were trimmed by 5 bases and 10 bases, with 14 bases remaining between them. CDR1 SGHTA and CDR2 FQGTGA come from the germline V gene. CDR3 protein: CASSEILQVKLFF. The DNA for the CDR3 is TGTGCCAGCAGCGAAATCTTACAGGTAAAACTGTTTTTT.